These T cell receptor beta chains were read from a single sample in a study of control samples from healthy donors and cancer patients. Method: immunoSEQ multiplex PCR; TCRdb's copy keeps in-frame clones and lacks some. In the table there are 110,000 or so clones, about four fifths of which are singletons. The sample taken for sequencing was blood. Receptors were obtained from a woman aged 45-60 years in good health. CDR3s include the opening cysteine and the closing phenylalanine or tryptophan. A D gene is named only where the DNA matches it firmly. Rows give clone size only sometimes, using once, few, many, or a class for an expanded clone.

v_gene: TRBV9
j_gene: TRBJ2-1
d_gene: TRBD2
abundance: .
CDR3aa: CASSLRTSVNEQFF
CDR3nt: TGTGCCAGCAGCCTGAGGACTAGTGTCAATGAGCAGTTCTTC

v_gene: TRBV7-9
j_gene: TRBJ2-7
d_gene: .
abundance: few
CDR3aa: CASSFTGYEQYF
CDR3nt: TGTGCCAGCAGCTTTACTGGCTACGAGCAGTACTTC

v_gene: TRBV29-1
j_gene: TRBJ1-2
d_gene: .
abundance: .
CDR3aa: CSVATGQNGYTF
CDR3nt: TGCAGCGTCGCTACTGGGCAAAATGGCTACACCTTC

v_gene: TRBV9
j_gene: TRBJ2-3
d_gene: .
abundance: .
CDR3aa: CASSPGRITDTQYF
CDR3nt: TGTGCCAGCAGCCCGGGACGGATCACAGATACGCAGTATTTT

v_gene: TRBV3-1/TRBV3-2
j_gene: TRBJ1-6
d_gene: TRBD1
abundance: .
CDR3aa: CASSQGGTDPYSPLHF
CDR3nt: TGTGCCAGCAGCCAAGGGGGGACAGATCCTTATTCACCCCTCCACTTT

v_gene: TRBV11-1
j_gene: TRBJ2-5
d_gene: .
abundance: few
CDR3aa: CASSLVPNTETQYF
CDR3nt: TGTGCCAGCAGCTTAGTTCCTAACACAGAGACCCAGTACTTC

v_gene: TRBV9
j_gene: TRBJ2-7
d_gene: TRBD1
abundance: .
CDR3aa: CASSTTGDNSYEQYF
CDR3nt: TGTGCCAGCAGCACGACAGGGGATAACTCCTACGAGCAGTACTTC

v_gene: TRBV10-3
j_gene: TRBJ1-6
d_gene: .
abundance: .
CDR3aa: CAISEEIWALHF
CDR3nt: TGTGCCATCAGTGAGGAGATATGGGCCCTCCACTTT

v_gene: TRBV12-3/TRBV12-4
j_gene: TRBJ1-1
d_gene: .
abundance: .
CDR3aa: CASSLSTEAFF
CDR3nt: TGTGCCAGCAGCCTTTCCACTGAAGCTTTCTTT

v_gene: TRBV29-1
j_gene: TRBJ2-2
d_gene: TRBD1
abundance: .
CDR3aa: CSVAGTGDIGELFF
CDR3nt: TGCAGCGTGGCCGGGACAGGGGATATCGGGGAGCTGTTTTTT

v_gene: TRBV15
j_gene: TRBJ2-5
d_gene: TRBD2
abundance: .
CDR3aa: CATSRGPSGGLETQYF
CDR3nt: TGTGCCACCAGCAGAGGGCCTAGCGGGGGGCTGGAGACCCAGTACTTC

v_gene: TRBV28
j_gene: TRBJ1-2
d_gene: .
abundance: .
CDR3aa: CASSSTGTPRGGYTF
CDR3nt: TGTGCCAGCAGTTCTACCGGGACACCAAGGGGCGGCTACACCTTC

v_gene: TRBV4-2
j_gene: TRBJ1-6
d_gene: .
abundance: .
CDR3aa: CASRQAWDSPLHF
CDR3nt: TGTGCCAGCAGGCAGGCCTGGGATTCACCCCTCCACTTT

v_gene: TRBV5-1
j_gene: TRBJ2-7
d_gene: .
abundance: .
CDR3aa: CASSLPRGGEWYYEQYF
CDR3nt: TGCGCCAGCAGCTTACCCAGGGGAGGGGAATGGTACTACGAGCAGTACTTC